A selection of T cell receptor beta chains follows, all from one sample in a study of shared clonotypes between healthy human individuals. Sequencing was performed with immunoSEQ multiplex PCR; in TCRdb, only in-frame clones are kept and a portion is missing. The sample includes roughly 2.2 million clones, 93% of them seen just once. The sequencing input was naive CD4+ T cells from PBMCs. These receptor sequences come from a man between 18 and 35 years old in good health. Some clones in this sample may be carry-over from other donors' samples. Both conserved end residues are part of each CDR3. A D gene is named only where the DNA matches it firmly. For some rows the clone size is stated as once, few or many, or as a class when expanded; others skip it.

v_call: TRBV7-9; j_call: TRBJ2-1; d_call: .; clone_size: .; cdr3_nt: TGTGCCAGCAGCCCCGGGTGGGTGCAGTTCTTC; cdr3_aa: CASSPGWVQFF
v_call: TRBV28; j_call: TRBJ1-5; d_call: TRBD1; clone_size: .; cdr3_nt: TGTGCCAGCAGTCCGCCCCGGCAGGGGGGACCCTATAGCAATCAGCCCCAGCATTTT; cdr3_aa: CASSPPRQGGPYSNQPQHF
v_call: TRBV14; j_call: TRBJ1-1; d_call: .; clone_size: .; cdr3_nt: TGTGCCAGCAGCCGCAGCCTTAACACTGAAGCTTTCTTT; cdr3_aa: CASSRSLNTEAFF
v_call: TRBV29-1; j_call: TRBJ1-1; d_call: .; clone_size: .; cdr3_nt: TGCAGCGTTGAAGAGCCGATGAAAACTTCAGCTTTCTTT; cdr3_aa: CSVEEPMKTSAFF
v_call: TRBV5-1; j_call: TRBJ1-1; d_call: .; clone_size: .; cdr3_nt: TGCGCCAGCAGCTTTGGTCCAGGGTTGAACACTGAAGCTTTCTTT; cdr3_aa: CASSFGPGLNTEAFF
v_call: TRBV27; j_call: TRBJ1-1; d_call: .; clone_size: once; cdr3_nt: TGTGCCAGCAGTTTAACGGACTCTTCTGCCTTGAACACTGAAGCTTTCTTT; cdr3_aa: CASSLTDSSALNTEAFF
v_call: TRBV7-2; j_call: TRBJ2-7; d_call: TRBD2; clone_size: .; cdr3_nt: TGTGCCAGCAGCCTCCTGGGTAGCGGGACCGAGCAGTACTTC; cdr3_aa: CASSLLGSGTEQYF
v_call: TRBV7-3; j_call: TRBJ1-2; d_call: TRBD1; clone_size: .; cdr3_nt: TGTGCCAGCAGCCATACAGGGGGAAATAACTATGGCTACACCTTC; cdr3_aa: CASSHTGGNNYGYTF
v_call: TRBV2; j_call: TRBJ2-1; d_call: .; clone_size: .; cdr3_nt: TGTGCCAGCAGTGTCGGCCATGAGCAGTTCTTC; cdr3_aa: CASSVGHEQFF
v_call: TRBV18; j_call: TRBJ1-5; d_call: .; clone_size: once; cdr3_nt: TGTGCCAGCTCACCACCAACGGGGTTAAATCAGCCCCAGCATTTT; cdr3_aa: CASSPPTGLNQPQHF
v_call: TRBV13; j_call: TRBJ1-1; d_call: TRBD1; clone_size: .; cdr3_nt: TGTGCCAGCAGCTTAGGCCCTAAGGGGGCCCCCACTGAAGCTTTCTTT; cdr3_aa: CASSLGPKGAPTEAFF
v_call: TRBV28; j_call: TRBJ2-2; d_call: .; clone_size: .; cdr3_nt: TGTGCCAGCAGCGACACCGGGGAGCTGTTTTTT; cdr3_aa: CASSDTGELFF
v_call: TRBV14; j_call: TRBJ2-1; d_call: TRBD1; clone_size: .; cdr3_nt: TGTGCCAGCAGCCACCGGGACAGCTCCTACAATGAGCAGTTCTTC; cdr3_aa: CASSHRDSSYNEQFF
v_call: TRBV7-3; j_call: TRBJ2-1; d_call: .; clone_size: .; cdr3_nt: TGTGCCAGCGGCCTGGGGAATGAGCAGTTCTTC; cdr3_aa: CASGLGNEQFF
v_call: TRBV14; j_call: TRBJ2-1; d_call: .; clone_size: .; cdr3_nt: TGTGCCAGCAGCCAAGATTTGTCTGGAAATCAGTTCTTC; cdr3_aa: CASSQDLSGNQFF
v_call: TRBV5-1; j_call: TRBJ1-2; d_call: .; clone_size: .; cdr3_nt: TGCGCCAGCAGCTCCTCCGGGTTATCGGGAGGCTACACCTTC; cdr3_aa: CASSSSGLSGGYTF
v_call: TRBV6-5; j_call: TRBJ1-2; d_call: TRBD1; clone_size: .; cdr3_nt: TGTGCCAGCAGTTACCCTACAGGGGGCCATGGCTACACCTTC; cdr3_aa: CASSYPTGGHGYTF
v_call: TRBV7-2; j_call: TRBJ1-1; d_call: TRBD1; clone_size: .; cdr3_nt: TGTGCCAGCAGCTCTCGACAGGGGATGGGCACTGAAGCTTTCTTT; cdr3_aa: CASSSRQGMGTEAFF
v_call: TRBV28; j_call: TRBJ2-1; d_call: .; clone_size: .; cdr3_nt: TGTGCCAGCAGTTTAGGGCGGAATGAGCAGTTCTTC; cdr3_aa: CASSLGRNEQFF
v_call: TRBV20-1; j_call: TRBJ2-7; d_call: .; clone_size: .; cdr3_nt: TGCAGTGCTAGTTCCGGGTACGAGCAGTACTTC; cdr3_aa: CSASSGYEQYF
v_call: TRBV7-2; j_call: TRBJ2-3; d_call: .; clone_size: .; cdr3_nt: TGTGCCAGCAGCTTAGAGGGGGGAGCGGAGACGCAGTATTTT; cdr3_aa: CASSLEGGAETQYF
v_call: TRBV6-5; j_call: TRBJ1-2; d_call: .; clone_size: .; cdr3_nt: TGTGCCAGCAGTTCAACCAGGGTGGGCTACACCTTC; cdr3_aa: CASSSTRVGYTF
v_call: TRBV5-1; j_call: TRBJ2-3; d_call: TRBD2; clone_size: .; cdr3_nt: TGCGCCAGCAGCTCACCCCCCGGGACTAGCGGGAGCACAGATACGCAGTATTTT; cdr3_aa: CASSSPPGTSGSTDTQYF
v_call: TRBV7-2; j_call: TRBJ2-2; d_call: .; clone_size: .; cdr3_nt: TGTGCCAGCAGTGGTTGGGGTAGCGGTGAGAACACCGGGGAGCTGTTTTTT; cdr3_aa: CASSGWGSGENTGELFF
v_call: TRBV30; j_call: TRBJ2-1; d_call: .; clone_size: .; cdr3_nt: TGTGCCTGGAGTGTATGGCTGGGCCCTTCCTTTAACTACAATGAGCAGTTCTTC; cdr3_aa: CAWSVWLGPSFNYNEQFF
v_call: TRBV25-1; j_call: TRBJ1-1; d_call: .; clone_size: once; cdr3_nt: TGTGCCAGCAGTGAATTAGGACCGAACACTGAAGCTTTCTTT; cdr3_aa: CASSELGPNTEAFF
v_call: TRBV7-9; j_call: TRBJ2-1; d_call: .; clone_size: .; cdr3_nt: TGTGCCAGCAGCCCCGATGGATTAGATGAGCAGTTCTTC; cdr3_aa: CASSPDGLDEQFF